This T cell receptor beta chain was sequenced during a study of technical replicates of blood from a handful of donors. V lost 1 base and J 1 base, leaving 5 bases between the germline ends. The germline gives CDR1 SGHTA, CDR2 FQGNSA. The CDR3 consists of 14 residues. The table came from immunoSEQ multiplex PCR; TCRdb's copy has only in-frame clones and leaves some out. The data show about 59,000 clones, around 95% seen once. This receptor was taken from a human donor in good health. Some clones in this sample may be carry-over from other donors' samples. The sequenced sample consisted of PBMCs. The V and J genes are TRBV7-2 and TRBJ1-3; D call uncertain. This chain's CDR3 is CASSLGGSGNTIYF. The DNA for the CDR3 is TGTGCCAGCAGCTTAGGCGGTTCTGGAAACACCATATATTTT.